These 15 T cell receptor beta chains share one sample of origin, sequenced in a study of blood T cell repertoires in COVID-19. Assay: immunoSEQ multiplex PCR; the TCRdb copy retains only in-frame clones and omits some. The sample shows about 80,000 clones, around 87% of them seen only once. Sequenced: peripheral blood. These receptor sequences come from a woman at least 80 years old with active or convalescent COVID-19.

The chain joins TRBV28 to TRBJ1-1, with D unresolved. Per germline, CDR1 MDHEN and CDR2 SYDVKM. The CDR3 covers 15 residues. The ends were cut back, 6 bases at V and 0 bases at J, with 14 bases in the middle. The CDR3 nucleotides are TGTGCCAGCAGCCTACCGTCGGGGATGAACACTGAAGCTTTCTTT. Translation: CASSLPSGMNTEAFF.

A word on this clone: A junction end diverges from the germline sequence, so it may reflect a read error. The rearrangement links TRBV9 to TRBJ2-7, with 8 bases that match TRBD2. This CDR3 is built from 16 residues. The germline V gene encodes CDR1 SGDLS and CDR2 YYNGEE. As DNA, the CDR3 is TGTGCCAGCAGTGTAGATGCAGCGGGAGTTTTGGACGAGCAGTACTTC. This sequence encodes CASSVDAAGVLDEQYF.

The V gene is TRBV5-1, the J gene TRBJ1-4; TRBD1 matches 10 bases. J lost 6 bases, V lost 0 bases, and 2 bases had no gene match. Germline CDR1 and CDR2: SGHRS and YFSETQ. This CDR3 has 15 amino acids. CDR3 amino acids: CASSLVGQGDEKLFF. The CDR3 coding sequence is TGCGCCAGCAGCTTGGTCGGACAGGGGGATGAAAAACTGTTTTTT.

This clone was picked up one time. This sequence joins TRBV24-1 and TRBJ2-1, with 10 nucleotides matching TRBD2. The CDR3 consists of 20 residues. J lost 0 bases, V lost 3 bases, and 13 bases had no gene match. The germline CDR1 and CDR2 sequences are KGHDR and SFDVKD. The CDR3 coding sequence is TGTGCCACCAGTGATAGTAGTAATTGGGCTAGCGGGAGCTCCTACAATGAGCAGTTCTTC. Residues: CATSDSSNWASGSSYNEQFF.

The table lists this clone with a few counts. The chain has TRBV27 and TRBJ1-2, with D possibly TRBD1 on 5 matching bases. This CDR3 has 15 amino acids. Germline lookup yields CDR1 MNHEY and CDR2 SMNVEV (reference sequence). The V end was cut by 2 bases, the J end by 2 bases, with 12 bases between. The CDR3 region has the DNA TGTGCCAGCAGTTTAAGGATCGGGGGGAACTATGGCTACACCTTC. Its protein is CASSLRIGGNYGYTF.

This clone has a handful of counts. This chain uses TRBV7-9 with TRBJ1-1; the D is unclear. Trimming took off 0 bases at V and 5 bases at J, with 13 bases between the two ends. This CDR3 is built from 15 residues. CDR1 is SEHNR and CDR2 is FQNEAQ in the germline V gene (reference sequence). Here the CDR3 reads CASSLAFGYGTEAFF. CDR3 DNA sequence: TGTGCCAGCAGCTTAGCGTTCGGGTACGGAACTGAAGCTTTCTTT. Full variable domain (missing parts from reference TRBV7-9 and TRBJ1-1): DTGVSQNPRHKITKRGQNVTFRCDPISEHNRLYWYRQTLGQGPEFLTYFQNEAQLEKSRLLSDRFSAERPKGSFSTLEIQRTEQGDSAMYLCASSLAFGYGTEAFFGQGTRLTVV.

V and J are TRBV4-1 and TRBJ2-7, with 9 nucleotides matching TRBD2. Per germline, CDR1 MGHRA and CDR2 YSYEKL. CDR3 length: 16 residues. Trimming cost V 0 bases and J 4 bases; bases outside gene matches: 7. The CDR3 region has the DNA TGCGCCAGCAGCCAAGAACGCGGGAGGGCCGGGTACGAGCAGTACTTC. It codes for CASSQERGRAGYEQYF.

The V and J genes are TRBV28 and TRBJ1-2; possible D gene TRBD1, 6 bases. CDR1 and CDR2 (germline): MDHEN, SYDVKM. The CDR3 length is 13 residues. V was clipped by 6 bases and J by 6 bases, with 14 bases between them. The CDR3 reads CASSNSRQDGYTF. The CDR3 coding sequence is TGTGCCAGCAGCAACTCCCGACAGGATGGCTACACCTTC.

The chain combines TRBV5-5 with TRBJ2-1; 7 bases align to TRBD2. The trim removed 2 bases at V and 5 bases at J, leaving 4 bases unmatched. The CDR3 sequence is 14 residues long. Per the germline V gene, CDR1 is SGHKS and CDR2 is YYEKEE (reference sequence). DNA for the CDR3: TGTGCCAGCAGCTTAGCGGGACCTAACAATGAGCAGTTCTTC. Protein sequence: CASSLAGPNNEQFF.

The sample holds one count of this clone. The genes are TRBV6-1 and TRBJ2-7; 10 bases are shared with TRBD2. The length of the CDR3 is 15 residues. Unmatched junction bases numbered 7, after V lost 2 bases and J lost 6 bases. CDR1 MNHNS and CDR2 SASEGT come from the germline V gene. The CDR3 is CASSERLAGAAEQYF. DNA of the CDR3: TGTGCCAGCAGTGAAAGGCTAGCGGGAGCGGCCGAGCAGTACTTC.

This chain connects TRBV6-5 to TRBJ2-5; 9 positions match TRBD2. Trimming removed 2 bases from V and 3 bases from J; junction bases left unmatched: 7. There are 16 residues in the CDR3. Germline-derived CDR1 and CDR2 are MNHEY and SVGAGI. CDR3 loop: CASSYLVAGEEETQYF. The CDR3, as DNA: TGTGCCAGCAGTTACCTAGTAGCGGGAGAGGAAGAGACCCAGTACTTC.

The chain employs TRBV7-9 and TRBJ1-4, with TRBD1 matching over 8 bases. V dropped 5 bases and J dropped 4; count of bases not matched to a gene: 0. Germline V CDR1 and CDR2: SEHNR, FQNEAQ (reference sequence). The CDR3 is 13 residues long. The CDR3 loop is CASSTGGNEKLFF. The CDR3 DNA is TGTGCCAGCAGCACAGGGGGTAATGAAAAACTGTTTTTT.

The CDR3 region is CASSPPGGRHYNEQFF. Here the CDR3 DNA reads TGTGCCAGCTCACCACCGGGCGGGAGGCACTACAATGAGCAGTTCTTC. The V and J genes are TRBV18 and TRBJ2-1; 8 nucleotides align to TRBD2. CDR1 and CDR2 (germline): KGHSH, LQKENI. This CDR3 region has 16 residues. V lost 0 bases to trimming and J lost 3 bases; unmatched junction nucleotides: 4.

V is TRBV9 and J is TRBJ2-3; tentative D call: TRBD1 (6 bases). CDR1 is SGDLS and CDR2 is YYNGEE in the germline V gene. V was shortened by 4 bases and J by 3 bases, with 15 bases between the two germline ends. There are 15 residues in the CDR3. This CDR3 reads CASSPFIDRTDTQYF. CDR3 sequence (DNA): TGTGCCAGCAGCCCCTTCATTGACAGGACAGATACGCAGTATTTT.

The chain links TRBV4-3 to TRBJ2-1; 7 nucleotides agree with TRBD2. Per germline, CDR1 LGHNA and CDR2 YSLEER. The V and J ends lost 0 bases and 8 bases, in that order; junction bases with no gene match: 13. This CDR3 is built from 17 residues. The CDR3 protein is CASSQDAAGRAGDEQFF. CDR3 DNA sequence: TGCGCCAGCAGCCAAGACGCAGCGGGGAGGGCGGGGGATGAGCAGTTCTTC.